This T cell receptor (beta chain) emerged from a study of PD-1 blockade in classical Hodgkin lymphoma. General study findings and limits: Still unresolved is the cause of the repertoire differences, which may be disease activity or prior therapy.

The length of the CDR3 is 16 residues. J lost 4 bases, V lost 7 bases, and 12 bases had no gene match. Germline V gene lookup returns CDR1 WSHSY and CDR2 SAAADI. About this clone itself: Antigen unknown.

Time point: cycle 4 day 1 (C4D1), after six to seven weeks of nivolumab. Every single patient, without exception, relapsed after autologous stem cell transplantation, and brentuximab vedotin exposure varied. Libraries were prepared by immunoSEQ multiplex PCR; TCRdb keeps only in-frame clonotypes and omits some of them. The sample has about 41,000 clones, 69% seen once. Sample: peripheral blood mononuclear cells (PBMCs), taken before the fourth cycle of nivolumab. The sequence was obtained from a human donor with classical Hodgkin lymphoma. The gene calls are TRBV10-2 and TRBJ2-2; 7 positions agree with TRBD1. The CDR3 loop is CASIDRTGGGTGELFF. In DNA form, the CDR3 reads TGCGCCAGCATAGATCGGACAGGAGGAGGCACCGGGGAGCTGTTTTTT.